In this sample, the clone carrying this T cell receptor (beta chain) turned up a few times. Its antigen is unidentified. This entry is derived from a study of CD8+CD57+ T cells in acquired aplastic anemia. Study background: CD4+ and CD8+ cells, once sorted, gave DNA averaging around 3.4 ug.

The study's findings and limits: Researchers reported that CD8+ Simpson's diversity was not significantly different in patients versus controls. Patients and controls turned out to have around 29 CD8+ CDR3 sequences in common.

Genomic DNA templated the TCR beta VDJ and CDR3 profiling. TCRdb re-derived calls from the reads in MiXCR, one entry per CDR3 protein. The sample has about 270,000 distinct CDR3 sequences; approximately 56% are singletons. The germline V gene encodes CDR1 LGHDT and CDR2 YNNKEL (reference sequence). V was cut by 1 base and J by 0 bases, with 10 bases left in between. CDR3 size: 16 residues. The clonotype comes from a human donor with severe aplastic anemia or a healthy control (not recorded which). Sequenced sample: sorted CD4+, CD8+, or CD8+CD57+ T cells (not recorded which) from PBMCs. The chain has TRBV3-1 and TRBJ1-5; unclear D gene. In nucleotides, the CDR3 is TGTGCCAGCAGCCAAGGTCGGGGTTTTAGCAATCAGCCCCAGCATTTT. This translates into CASSQGRGFSNQPQHF. The full variable domain, rest sourced from reference TRBV3-1 and TRBJ1-5, is DTAVSQTPKYLVTQMGNDKSIKCEQNLGHDTMYWYKQDSKKFLKIMFSYNNKELIINETVPNRFSPKSPDKAHLNLHINSLELGDSAVYFCASSQGRGFSNQPQHFGDGTRLSIL.